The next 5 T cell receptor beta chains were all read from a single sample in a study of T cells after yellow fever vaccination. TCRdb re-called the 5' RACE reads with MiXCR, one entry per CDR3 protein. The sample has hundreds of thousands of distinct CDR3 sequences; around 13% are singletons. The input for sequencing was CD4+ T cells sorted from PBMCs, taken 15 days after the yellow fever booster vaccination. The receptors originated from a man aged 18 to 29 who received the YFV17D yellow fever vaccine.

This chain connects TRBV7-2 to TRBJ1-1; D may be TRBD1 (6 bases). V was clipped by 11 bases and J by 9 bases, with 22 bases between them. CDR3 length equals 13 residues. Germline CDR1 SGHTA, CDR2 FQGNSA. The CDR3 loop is CALAVREGVQAFF. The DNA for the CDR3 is TGTGCCTTGGCGGTCCGGGAGGGGGTGCAAGCTTTCTTT.

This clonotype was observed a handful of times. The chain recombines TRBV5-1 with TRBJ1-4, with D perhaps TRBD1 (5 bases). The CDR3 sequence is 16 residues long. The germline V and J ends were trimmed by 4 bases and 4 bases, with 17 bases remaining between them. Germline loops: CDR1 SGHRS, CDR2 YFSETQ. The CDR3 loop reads CASSNNWDRYNEKLFF. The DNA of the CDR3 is TGCGCCAGCAGCAATAACTGGGACCGCTATAATGAAAAACTGTTTTTT. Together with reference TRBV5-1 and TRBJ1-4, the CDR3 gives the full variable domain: KAGVTQTPRYLIKTRGQQVTLSCSPISGHRSVSWYQQTPGQGLQFLFEYFSETQRNKGNFPGRFSGRQFSNSRSEMNVSTLELGDSALYLCASSNNWDRYNEKLFFGSGTQLSVL.

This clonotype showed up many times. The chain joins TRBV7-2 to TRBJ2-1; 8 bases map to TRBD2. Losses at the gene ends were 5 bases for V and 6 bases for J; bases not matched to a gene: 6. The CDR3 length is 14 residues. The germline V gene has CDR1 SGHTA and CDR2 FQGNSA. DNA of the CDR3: TGTGCCAGCAGCCCGAGACTAGCGAGCAATGAGCAGTTCTTC. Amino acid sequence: CASSPRLASNEQFF.

CDR3 loop: CASSLTMHRYNEQFF. Written as DNA, the CDR3 is TGTGCCAGCAGTTTAACTATGCACCGCTACAATGAGCAGTTCTTC. J is TRBJ2-1 and V is TRBV27; no reliable D call. Germline loops: CDR1 MNHEY, CDR2 SMNVEV (reference sequence). V was pared by 2 bases and J by 3 bases, with 11 bases between. The CDR3 totals 15 residues.

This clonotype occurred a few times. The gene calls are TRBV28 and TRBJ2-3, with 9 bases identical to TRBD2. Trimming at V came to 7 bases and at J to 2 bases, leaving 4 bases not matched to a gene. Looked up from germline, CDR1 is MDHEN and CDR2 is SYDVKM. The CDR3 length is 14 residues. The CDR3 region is CASTAGGSTDTQYF. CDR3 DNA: TGTGCCAGCACAGCGGGGGGTTCCACAGATACGCAGTATTTT.